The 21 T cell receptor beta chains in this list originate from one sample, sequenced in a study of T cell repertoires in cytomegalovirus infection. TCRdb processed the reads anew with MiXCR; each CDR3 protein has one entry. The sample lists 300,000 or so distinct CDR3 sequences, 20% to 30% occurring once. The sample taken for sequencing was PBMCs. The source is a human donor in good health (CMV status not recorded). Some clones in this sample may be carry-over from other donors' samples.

CDR3 sequence (DNA): TGTGCCAGCGTTGATACCGGGAAAAACATTCAGTACTTC. This codes for CASVDTGKNIQYF. The V gene is TRBV28, the J gene TRBJ2-4; the D is unclear. V was trimmed by 8 bases and J by 4 bases, leaving 12 bases between them. The germline V gene has CDR1 MDHEN and CDR2 SYDVKM. The CDR3 is 13 residues long. The variable domain in full, completed from reference TRBV28 and TRBJ2-4, reads DVKVTQSSRYLVKRTGEKVFLECVQDMDHENMFWYRQDPGLGLRLIYFSYDVKMKEKGDIPEGYSVSREKKERFSLILESASTNQTSMYLCASVDTGKNIQYFGAGTRLSVL.

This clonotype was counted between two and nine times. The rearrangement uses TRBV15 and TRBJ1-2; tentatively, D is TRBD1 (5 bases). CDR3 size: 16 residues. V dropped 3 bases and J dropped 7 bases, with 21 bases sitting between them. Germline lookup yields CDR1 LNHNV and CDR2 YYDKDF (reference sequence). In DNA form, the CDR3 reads TGTGCCACCAGCAGGGATTTACAGGCGGATGTCCTTGGCTACACCTTC. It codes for CATSRDLQADVLGYTF.

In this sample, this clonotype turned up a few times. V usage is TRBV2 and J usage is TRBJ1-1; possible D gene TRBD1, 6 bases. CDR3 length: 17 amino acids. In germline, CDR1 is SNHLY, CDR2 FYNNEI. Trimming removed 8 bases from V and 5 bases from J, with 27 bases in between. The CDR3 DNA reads TGTGCCAGCGGTCGAGACAGCACTTCCAAGGGGGAGACTGAAGCTTTCTTT. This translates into CASGRDSTSKGETEAFF.

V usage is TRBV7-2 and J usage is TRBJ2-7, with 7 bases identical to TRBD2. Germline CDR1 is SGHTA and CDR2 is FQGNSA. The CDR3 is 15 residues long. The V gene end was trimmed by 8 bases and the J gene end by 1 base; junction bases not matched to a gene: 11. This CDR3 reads CASSRGGKESYEQYV. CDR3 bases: TGTGCCAGCTCCCGGGGAGGGAAAGAATCCTACGAGCAGTACGTC.

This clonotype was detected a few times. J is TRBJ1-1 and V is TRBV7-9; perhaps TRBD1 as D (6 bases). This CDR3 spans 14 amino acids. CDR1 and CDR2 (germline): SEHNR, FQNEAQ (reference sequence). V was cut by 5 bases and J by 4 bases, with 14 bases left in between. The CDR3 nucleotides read TGTGCCAGCAGCAAAGACACAGGGTTCACTGAAGCTTTCTTT. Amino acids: CASSKDTGFTEAFF.

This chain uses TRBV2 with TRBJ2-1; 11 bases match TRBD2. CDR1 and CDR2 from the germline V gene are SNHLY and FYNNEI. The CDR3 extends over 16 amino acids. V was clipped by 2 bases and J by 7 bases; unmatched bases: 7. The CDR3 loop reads CASSERASGGWNEQFF. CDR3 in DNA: TGTGCCAGCAGTGAAAGGGCTAGCGGGGGGTGGAATGAGCAGTTCTTC. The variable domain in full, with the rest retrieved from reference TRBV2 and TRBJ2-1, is EPEVTQTPSHQVTQMGQEVILRCVPISNHLYFYWYRQILGQKVEFLVSFYNNEISEKSEIFDDQFSVERPDGSNFTLKIRSTKLEDSAMYFCASSERASGGWNEQFFGPGTRLTVL.

The CDR3, as DNA: TGTGCCAGCAGCCCGTTTCGGGGGAATGGCTACACCTTC. It yields the protein CASSPFRGNGYTF. V gene TRBV25-1 combines with J gene TRBJ1-2, with a possible D match to TRBD1 (5 bases). Germline CDR1 reads MGHDK; CDR2 reads SYGVNS. This CDR3 comprises 13 residues. V lost 6 bases and J lost 6, with 14 bases in between.

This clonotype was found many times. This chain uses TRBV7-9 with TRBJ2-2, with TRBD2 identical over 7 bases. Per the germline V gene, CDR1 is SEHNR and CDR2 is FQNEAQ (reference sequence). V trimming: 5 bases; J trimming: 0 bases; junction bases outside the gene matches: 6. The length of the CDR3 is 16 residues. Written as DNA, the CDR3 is TGTGCCAGCAGCCAAAGACGGGGGGCGAACACCGGGGAGCTGTTTTTT. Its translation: CASSQRRGANTGELFF.

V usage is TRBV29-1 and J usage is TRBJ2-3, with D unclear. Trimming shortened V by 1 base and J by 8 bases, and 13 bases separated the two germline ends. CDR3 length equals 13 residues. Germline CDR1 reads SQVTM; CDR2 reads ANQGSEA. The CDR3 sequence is CSVEGTGWGTQYF. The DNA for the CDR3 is TGCAGCGTTGAAGGTACGGGCTGGGGTACGCAGTATTTT.

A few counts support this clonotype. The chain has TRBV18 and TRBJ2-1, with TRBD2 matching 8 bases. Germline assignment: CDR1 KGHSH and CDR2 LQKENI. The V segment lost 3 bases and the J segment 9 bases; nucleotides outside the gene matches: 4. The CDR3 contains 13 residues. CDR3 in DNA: TGTGCCAGCTCACCGACTAGCGACAGTGAGCAGTTCTTC. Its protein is CASSPTSDSEQFF.

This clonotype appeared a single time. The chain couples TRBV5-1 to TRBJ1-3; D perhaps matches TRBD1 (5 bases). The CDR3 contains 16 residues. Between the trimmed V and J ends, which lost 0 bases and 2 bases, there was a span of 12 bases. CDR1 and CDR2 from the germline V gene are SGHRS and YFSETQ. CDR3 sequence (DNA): TGCGCCAGCAGCTTGGCCGGCGGGACTACTGGAAACACCATATATTTT. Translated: CASSLAGGTTGNTIYF. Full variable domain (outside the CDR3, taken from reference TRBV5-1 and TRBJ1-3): KAGVTQTPRYLIKTRGQQVTLSCSPISGHRSVSWYQQTPGQGLQFLFEYFSETQRNKGNFPGRFSGRQFSNSRSEMNVSTLELGDSALYLCASSLAGGTTGNTIYFGEGSWLTVV.

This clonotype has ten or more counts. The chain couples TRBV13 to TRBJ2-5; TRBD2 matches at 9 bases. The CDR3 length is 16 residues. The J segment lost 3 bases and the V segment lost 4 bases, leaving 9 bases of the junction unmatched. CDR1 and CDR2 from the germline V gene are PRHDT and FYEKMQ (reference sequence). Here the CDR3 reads CASSSTGGGAEETQYF. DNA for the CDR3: TGTGCCAGCAGCTCCACTGGCGGGGGGGCCGAAGAGACCCAGTACTTC. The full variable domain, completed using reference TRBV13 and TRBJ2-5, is AAGVIQSPRHLIKEKRETATLKCYPIPRHDTVYWYQQGPGQDPQFLISFYEKMQSDKGSIPDRFSAQQFSDYHSELNMSSLELGDSALYFCASSSTGGGAEETQYFGPGTRLLVL.

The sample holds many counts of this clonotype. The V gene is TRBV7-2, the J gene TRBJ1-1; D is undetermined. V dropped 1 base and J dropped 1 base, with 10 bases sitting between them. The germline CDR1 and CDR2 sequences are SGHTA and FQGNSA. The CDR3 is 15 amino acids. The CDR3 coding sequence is TGTGCCAGCAGCTTAGTTGAGGGCCGGAACACTGAAGCTTTCTTT. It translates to CASSLVEGRNTEAFF.

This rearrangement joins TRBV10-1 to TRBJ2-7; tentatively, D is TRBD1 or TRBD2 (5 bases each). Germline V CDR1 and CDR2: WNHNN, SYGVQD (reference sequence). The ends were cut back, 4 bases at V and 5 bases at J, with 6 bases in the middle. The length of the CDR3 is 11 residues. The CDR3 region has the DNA TGCGCCAGCAGTGTGGGGGACGAGCAGTACTTC. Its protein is CASSVGDEQYF.

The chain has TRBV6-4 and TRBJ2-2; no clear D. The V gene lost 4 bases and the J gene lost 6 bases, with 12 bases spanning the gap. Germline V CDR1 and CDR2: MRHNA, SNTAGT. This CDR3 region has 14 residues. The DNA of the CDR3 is TGTGCCAGCAGTGCCACCTTAGAGCCCGGGGAGCTGTTTTTT. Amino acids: CASSATLEPGELFF.

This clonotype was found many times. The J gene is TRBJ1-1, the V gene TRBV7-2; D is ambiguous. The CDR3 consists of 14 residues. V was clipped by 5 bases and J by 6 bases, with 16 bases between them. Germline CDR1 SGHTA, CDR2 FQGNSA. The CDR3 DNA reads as TGTGCCAGCAGCGAAGAGAGACAATTCCCTGAAGCTTTCTTT. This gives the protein CASSEERQFPEAFF.

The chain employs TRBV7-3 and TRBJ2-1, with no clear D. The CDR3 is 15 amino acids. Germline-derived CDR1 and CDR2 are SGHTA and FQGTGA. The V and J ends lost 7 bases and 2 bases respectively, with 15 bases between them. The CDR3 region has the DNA TGTGCCAGCAAGCGAGAAGTAAGCGCCTACAATGAGCAGTTCTTC. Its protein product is CASKREVSAYNEQFF.

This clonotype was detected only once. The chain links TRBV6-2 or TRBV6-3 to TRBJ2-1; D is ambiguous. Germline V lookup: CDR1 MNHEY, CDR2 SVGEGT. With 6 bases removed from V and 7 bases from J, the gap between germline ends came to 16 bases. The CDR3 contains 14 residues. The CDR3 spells CASSNPGPRNEQFF. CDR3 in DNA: TGTGCCAGCAGCAATCCGGGTCCGCGGAATGAGCAGTTCTTC.

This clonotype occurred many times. CDR3 sequence: CASAGGPGSVAGGYEQFF. CDR3 coding DNA: TGTGCCAGCGCGGGGGGGCCTGGGTCGGTAGCGGGAGGGTATGAGCAGTTCTTC. The genes are TRBV7-8 and TRBJ2-1; 11 bases agree with TRBD2. With 8 bases clipped from V and 8 bases from J, the junction kept 20 bases outside the gene matches. From germline, CDR1 is SGHVS and CDR2 FQNEAQ. The CDR3 contains 18 residues.

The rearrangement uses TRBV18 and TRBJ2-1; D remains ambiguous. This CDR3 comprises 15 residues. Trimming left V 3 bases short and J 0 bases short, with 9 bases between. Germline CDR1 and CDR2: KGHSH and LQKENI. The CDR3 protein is CASSPSVSSYNEQFF. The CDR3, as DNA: TGTGCCAGCTCACCTAGTGTAAGCTCCTACAATGAGCAGTTCTTC.

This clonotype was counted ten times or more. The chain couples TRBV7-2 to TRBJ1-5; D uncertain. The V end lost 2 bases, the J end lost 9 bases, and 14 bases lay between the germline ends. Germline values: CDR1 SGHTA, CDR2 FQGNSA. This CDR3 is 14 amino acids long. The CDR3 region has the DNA TGTGCCAGCAGCTTAAAAGCAGCTTCTGGGCCCCAGCATTTT. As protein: CASSLKAASGPQHF.